Included here is one TCR beta chain sequence, with context. V was clipped by 6 bases and J by 14 bases, with 20 bases between them. CDR3 length: 13 residues. Clones were sequenced by immunoSEQ multiplex PCR, and TCRdb holds only the in-frame ones, with some missing. The sample lists about 210,000 clones, about 88% occurring once. The sample is drawn from a study of blood T cell repertoires in COVID-19. The sequence was collected from a man in his forties or fifties with acute or convalescent COVID-19. J is TRBJ2-4 and V is TRBV12-3 or TRBV12-4; possibly TRBD1 for D (5 bases). The sequenced sample consisted of peripheral blood. The DNA of the CDR3 is TGTGCCAGCAGGTTGGGTACAGGCCCAGGCAAGTACTTC. Translating gives CASRLGTGPGKYF.